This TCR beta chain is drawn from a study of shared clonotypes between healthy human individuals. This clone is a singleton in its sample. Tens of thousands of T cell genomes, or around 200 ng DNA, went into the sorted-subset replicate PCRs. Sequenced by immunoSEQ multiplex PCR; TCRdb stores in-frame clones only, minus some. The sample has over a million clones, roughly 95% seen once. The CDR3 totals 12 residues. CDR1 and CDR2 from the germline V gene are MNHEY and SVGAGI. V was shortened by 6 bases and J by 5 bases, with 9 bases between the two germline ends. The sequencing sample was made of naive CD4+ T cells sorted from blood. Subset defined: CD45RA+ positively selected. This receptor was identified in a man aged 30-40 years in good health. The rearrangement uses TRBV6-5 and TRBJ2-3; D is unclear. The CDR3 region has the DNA TGTGCCAGCAGCCAATTAGGAGATACGCAGTATTTT. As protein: CASSQLGDTQYF.